The present T cell receptor beta chain was sequenced within a study of T cells in Graves' hyperthyroidism and ophthalmopathy. Study findings and constraints: Ophthalmopathy and stable hyperthyroidism were told apart by a 13 V-J model. Most thyroid clonotypes expanded above 0.001 appeared in blood too.

This clonotype was recorded many times. The antigen is unknown. TCR beta CDR3 sequences were amplified from RNA transcripts. The HTBI primer set drove a first-round RT-PCR of the TCR CDR3. MiXCR, run by TCRdb on the multiplex PCR reads, gives a single entry per CDR3 protein. The sample has about 300,000 distinct CDR3 sequences, around 19% seen once. The CDR3 loop spans 11 amino acids. Between the trimmed V and J ends, which lost 3 bases and 8 bases, there was a span of 5 bases. Germline V gene lookup returns CDR1 SEHNR and CDR2 FQNEAQ (reference sequence). Criteria for exclusion of patients were uncontrolled infection, other autoimmune disease, pregnancy or lactation. Fresh peripheral blood, roughly 9.3 ml, was the source of the PBMCs.

The origin of this receptor is a man aged 45 to 65 with Graves' ophthalmopathy. This rearrangement joins TRBV7-9 to TRBJ2-1; no firm D call. Sample: blood. CDR3 sequence reads: CASSFEDEQFF. The CDR3 region has the DNA TGTGCCAGCAGCTTTGAGGATGAGCAGTTCTTC.